This paragraph covers one T cell receptor (beta chain) sequence. Its antigen is still unknown. The data are from a study of blood T cells in healthy people across ages. Combining a sample-barcoded 5' primer with a J-beta primer mix, a second PCR ran for roughly 7 to 11 cycles. Every cDNA molecule bore a tag from a template-switch adaptor containing 12 random nucleotides. TCRdb reanalysed the 5' RACE reads using MiXCR and keeps one entry per CDR3 protein. The sample contains fewer than 800,000 distinct CDR3 sequences, 49% of which appear only once. Study-level points and caveats: Aged donors had fewer naive CD4+ cells and lower diversity than long-lived donors.

V lost 6 bases, J lost 1 base, and 9 bases stayed unmatched. Germline CDR1 reads SGHAT; CDR2 reads FQNNGV. CDR3 length: 17 residues. The clonotype originates from a woman aged 55-70 years in good health. Source material: blood. This chain connects TRBV11-2 to TRBJ2-3, with 11 bases identical to TRBD2. The CDR3 nucleotides are TGTGCCAGCAGTCTAGCGGGAGGAATGTTCGGCACAGATACGCAGTATTTT. Protein product: CASSLAGGMFGTDTQYF.